The clone carrying this T cell receptor (beta chain) showed up many times. This specimen comes from a study of blood T cell repertoires in COVID-19. Only in-frame clones appear in the TCRdb table, and some are missing; sequencing was by immunoSEQ multiplex PCR. The sample includes 200,000 to 250,000 clones, about nine tenths seen only once; the top ten take approximately 10%. The CDR3 extends over 13 amino acids. Trimming left V 1 base short and J 1 base short, with 7 bases between. Germline CDR1 is GTSNPN and CDR2 is SVGIG (reference sequence). The source material was peripheral blood. The receptor's source is a man aged 45-65 years with COVID-19, enrolled during active disease. The chain carries TRBV30 and TRBJ1-2; D gene ambiguous. The CDR3 region has the DNA TGTGCCTGGAGTGGACACTTTAACTATGGCTACACCTTC. Protein: CAWSGHFNYGYTF.